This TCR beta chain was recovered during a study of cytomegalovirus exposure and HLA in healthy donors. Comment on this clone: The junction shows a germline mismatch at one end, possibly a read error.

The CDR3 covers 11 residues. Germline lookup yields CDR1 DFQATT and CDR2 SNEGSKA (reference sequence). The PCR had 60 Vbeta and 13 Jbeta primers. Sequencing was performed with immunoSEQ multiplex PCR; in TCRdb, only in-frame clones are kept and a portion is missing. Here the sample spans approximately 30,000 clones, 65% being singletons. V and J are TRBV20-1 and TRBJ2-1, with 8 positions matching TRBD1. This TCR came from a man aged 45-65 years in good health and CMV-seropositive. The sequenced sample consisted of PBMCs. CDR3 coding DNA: TGCAGTGCTATGGGCTTCGGACAGGGACTCTTC. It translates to CSAMGFGQGLF.